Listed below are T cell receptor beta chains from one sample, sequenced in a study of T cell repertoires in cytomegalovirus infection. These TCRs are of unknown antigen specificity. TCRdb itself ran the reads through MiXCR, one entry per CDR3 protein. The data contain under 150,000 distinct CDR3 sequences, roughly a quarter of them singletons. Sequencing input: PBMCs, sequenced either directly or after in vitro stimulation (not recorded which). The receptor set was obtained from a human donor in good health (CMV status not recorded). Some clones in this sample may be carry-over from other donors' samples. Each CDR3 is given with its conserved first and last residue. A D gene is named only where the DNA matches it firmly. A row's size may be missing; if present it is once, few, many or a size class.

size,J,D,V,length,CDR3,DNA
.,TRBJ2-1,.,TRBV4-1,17,CASSHTEHGPTISGQFF,TGCGCCAGCAGCCACACGGAACATGGGCCGACCATTAGTGGGCAGTTCTTC
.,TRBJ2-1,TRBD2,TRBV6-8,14,CASSYGAGVTEQFF,TGTGCCAGCAGTTACGGCGCGGGAGTGACTGAGCAGTTCTTC
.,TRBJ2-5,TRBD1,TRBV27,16,CASSPTGGNFQETQYF,TGTGCCAGCAGTCCAACAGGGGGCAATTTTCAAGAGACCCAGTACTTC
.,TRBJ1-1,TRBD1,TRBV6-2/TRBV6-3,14,CASRMGQGRTEAFF,TGTGCCAGCCGAATGGGACAGGGAAGGACTGAAGCTTTCTTT
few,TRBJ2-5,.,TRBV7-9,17,CASSLPPPGGEEETQYF,TGTGCCAGCAGCCTCCCCCCCCCGGGCGGGGAGGAAGAGACCCAGTACTTC
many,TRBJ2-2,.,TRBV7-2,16,CASSLAASSNTGELFF,TGTGCCAGCAGCTTAGCGGCTAGCTCGAACACCGGGGAGCTGTTTTTT
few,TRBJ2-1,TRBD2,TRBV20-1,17,CSARLGRLAVTYNEQFF,TGCAGTGCTAGGTTGGGGCGGCTAGCGGTAACCTACAATGAGCAGTTCTTC
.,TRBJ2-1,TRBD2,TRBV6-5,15,CASRTPSGGYNEQFF,TGTGCCAGCAGAACTCCTAGCGGGGGGTACAATGAGCAGTTCTTC
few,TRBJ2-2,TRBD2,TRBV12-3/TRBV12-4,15,CASSRTSGTAGELFF,TGTGCCAGCAGCCGGACTAGCGGGACGGCCGGGGAGCTGTTTTTT
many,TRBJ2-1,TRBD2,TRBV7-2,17,CASSLGLAGPPGNEQFF,TGTGCCAGCAGCTTAGGCCTAGCGGGCCCCCCAGGGAATGAGCAGTTCTTC
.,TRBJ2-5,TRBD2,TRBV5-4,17,CASSSKGLAGKGETQYF,TGTGCCAGCAGCTCCAAGGGACTAGCGGGAAAAGGAGAGACCCAGTACTTC
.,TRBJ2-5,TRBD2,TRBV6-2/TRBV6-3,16,CASSYGREGLQETQYF,TGTGCCAGCAGTTACGGCCGGGAGGGACTCCAAGAGACCCAGTACTTC
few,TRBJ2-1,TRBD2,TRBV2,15,CASGGSGSVDNEQFF,TGTGCCAGCGGGGGGAGCGGGAGTGTCGACAATGAGCAGTTCTTC
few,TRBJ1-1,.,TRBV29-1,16,CSVGGGQGPGDTEAFF,TGCAGCGTTGGGGGGGGGCAGGGGCCTGGGGACACTGAAGCTTTCTTT
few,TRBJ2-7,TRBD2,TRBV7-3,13,CASSLAETYEQYF,TGTGCCAGCAGTCTAGCGGAGACCTACGAGCAGTACTTC
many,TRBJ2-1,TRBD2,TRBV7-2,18,CASSSLRLAGVSYNEQFF,TGTGCCAGCAGCTCCCTCCGACTAGCGGGAGTCTCCTACAATGAGCAGTTCTTC
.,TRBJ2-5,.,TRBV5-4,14,CASSLVQGQETQYF,TGTGCCAGCAGCTTGGTACAGGGACAAGAGACCCAGTACTTC
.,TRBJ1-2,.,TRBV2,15,CASSEFLGQREGYTF,TGTGCCAGCAGTGAATTTTTAGGGCAACGAGAGGGCTACACCTTC
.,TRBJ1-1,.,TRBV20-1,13,CSARRRMNTEAFF,TGCAGTGCTAGACGCCGAATGAACACTGAAGCTTTCTTT
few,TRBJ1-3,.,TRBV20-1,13,CSGRGWSGNTIYF,TGCAGTGGCCGGGGGTGGTCTGGAAACACCATATATTTT
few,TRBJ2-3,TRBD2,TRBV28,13,CASSAGGADTQYF,TGTGCCAGCAGTGCGGGGGGGGCAGATACGCAGTATTTT
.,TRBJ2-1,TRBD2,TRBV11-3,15,CASSSASGIYNEQFF,TGTGCCAGCAGCTCCGCTAGCGGGATCTACAATGAGCAGTTCTTC
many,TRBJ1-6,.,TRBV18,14,CASSPQTLNSPLHF,TGTGCCAGCTCACCACAAACCCTTAATTCACCCCTCCACTTT
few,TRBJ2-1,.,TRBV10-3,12,CAISQPGNEQFF,TGTGCCATCAGCCAACCCGGGAATGAGCAGTTCTTC
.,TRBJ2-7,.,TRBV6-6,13,CASSYQNYGEQYF,TGTGCCAGCAGTTACCAAAACTACGGGGAGCAGTACTTC
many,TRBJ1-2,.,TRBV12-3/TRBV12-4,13,CASKRDGYYGYTF,TGTGCCAGCAAACGGGACGGGTACTATGGCTACACCTTC
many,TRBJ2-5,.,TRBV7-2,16,CASSLRTQQGGETQYF,TGTGCCAGCAGCTTAAGGACCCAGCAGGGTGGAGAGACCCAGTACTTC
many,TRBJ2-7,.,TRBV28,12,CASSFGSVGQYF,TGTGCCAGCAGTTTCGGATCCGTCGGGCAGTACTTC
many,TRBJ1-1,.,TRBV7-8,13,CASSFTGDTEAFF,TGTGCCAGCAGCTTCACAGGTGACACTGAAGCTTTCTTT
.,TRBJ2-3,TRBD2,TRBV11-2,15,CASSSGLALSDTQYF,TGTGCCAGCAGCTCGGGACTAGCGCTTTCAGATACGCAGTATTTT
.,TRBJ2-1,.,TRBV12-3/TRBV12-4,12,CASSRVAGGEFF,TGTGCCAGCAGTCGGGTAGCCGGCGGGGAGTTCTTC
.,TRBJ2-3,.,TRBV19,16,CASSNLTSSQADTQYF,TGTGCCAGTAGTAACCTCACTAGCTCTCAGGCAGATACGCAGTATTTT
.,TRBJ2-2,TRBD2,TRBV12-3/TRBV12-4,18,CASTPWTSARANTGELFF,TGTGCCAGCACCCCTTGGACTAGTGCGCGGGCGAACACCGGGGAGCTGTTTTTT
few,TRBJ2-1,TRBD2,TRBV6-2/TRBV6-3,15,CASRKSGSSVNEQFF,TGTGCCAGCAGGAAAAGCGGGAGTTCTGTCAATGAGCAGTTCTTC
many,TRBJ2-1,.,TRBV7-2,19,CASSLGPGKGRARSGEQFF,TGTGCCAGCAGCTTAGGGCCAGGGAAGGGCCGGGCTCGTTCGGGTGAGCAGTTCTTC
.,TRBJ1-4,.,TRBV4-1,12,CASSQGGEKLFF,TGCGCCAGCAGCCAGGGGGGTGAAAAACTGTTTTTT
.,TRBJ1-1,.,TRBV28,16,CASSLTGTGLRSEAFF,TGTGCCAGCAGTTTAACGGGAACAGGGTTGAGGTCTGAAGCTTTCTTT
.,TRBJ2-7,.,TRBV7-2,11,CASSGRTEQYF,TGTGCCAGCAGTGGCCGTACTGAGCAGTACTTC
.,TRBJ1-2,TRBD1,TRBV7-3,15,CASSNGTGVLYGYTF,TGTGCCAGCAGCAACGGGACAGGGGTTCTCTATGGCTACACCTTC
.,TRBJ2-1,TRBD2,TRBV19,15,CASSIVAGGGSEQFF,TGTGCCAGTAGTATAGTGGCGGGAGGAGGCAGTGAGCAGTTCTTC
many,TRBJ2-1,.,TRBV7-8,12,CASSSQYGEQFF,TGTGCCAGCAGCTCCCAGTACGGTGAGCAGTTCTTC